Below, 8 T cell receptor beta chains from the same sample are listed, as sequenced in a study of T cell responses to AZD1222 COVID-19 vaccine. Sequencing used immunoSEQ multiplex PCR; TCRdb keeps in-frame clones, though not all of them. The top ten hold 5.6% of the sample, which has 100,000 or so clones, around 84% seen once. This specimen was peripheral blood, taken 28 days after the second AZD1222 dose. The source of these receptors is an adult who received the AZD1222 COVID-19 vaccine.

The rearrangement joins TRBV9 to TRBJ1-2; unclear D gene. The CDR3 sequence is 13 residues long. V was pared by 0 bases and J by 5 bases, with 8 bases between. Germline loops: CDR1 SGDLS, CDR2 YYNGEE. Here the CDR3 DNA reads TGTGCCAGCAGCGTAGGGGCAGATTATGGCTACACCTTC. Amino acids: CASSVGADYGYTF.

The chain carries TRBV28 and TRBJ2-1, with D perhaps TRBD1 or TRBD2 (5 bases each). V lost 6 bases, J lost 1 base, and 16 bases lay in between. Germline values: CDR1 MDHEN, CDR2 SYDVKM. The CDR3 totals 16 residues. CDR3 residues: CASRTRGRDSYNEQFF. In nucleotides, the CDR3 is TGTGCCAGCAGGACGAGGGGCAGGGATTCCTACAATGAGCAGTTCTTC.

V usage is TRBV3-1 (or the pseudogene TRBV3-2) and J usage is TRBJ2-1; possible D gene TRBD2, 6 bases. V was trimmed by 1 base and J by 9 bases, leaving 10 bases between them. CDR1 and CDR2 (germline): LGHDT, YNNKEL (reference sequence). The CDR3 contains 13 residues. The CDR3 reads CASSQAGEAEQFF. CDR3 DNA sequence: TGTGCCAGCAGCCAAGCGGGGGAGGCTGAGCAGTTCTTC.

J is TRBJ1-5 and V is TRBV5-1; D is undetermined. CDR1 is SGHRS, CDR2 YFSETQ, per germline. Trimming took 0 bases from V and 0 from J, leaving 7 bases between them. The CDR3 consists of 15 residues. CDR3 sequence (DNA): TGCGCCAGCAGCTTGGAAGGACTTAGCAATCAGCCCCAGCATTTT. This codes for CASSLEGLSNQPQHF.

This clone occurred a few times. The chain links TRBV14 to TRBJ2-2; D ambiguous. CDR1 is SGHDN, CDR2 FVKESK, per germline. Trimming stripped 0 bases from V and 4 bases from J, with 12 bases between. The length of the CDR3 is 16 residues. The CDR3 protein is CASSQDLGFFTGELFF. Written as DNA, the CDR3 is TGTGCCAGCAGCCAAGATTTAGGGTTTTTCACCGGGGAGCTGTTTTTT.

DNA of the CDR3: TGTGCCAGTAGTATTAGGTTGGGGGAGCAGTACTTC. Protein sequence: CASSIRLGEQYF. The chain carries TRBV19 and TRBJ2-7, with no clear D. This CDR3 contains 12 residues. Trimming pared 3 bases from V and 7 bases from J, leaving 10 bases between. The germline gives CDR1 LNHDA, CDR2 SQIVND (reference sequence).

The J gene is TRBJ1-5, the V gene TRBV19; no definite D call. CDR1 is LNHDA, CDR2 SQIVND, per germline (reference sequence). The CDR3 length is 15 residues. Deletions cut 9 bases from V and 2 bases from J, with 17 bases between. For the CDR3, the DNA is TGTGCCAGCCGCCTCGGTTCGGCGGGCAATCAGCCCCAGCATTTT. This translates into CASRLGSAGNQPQHF.

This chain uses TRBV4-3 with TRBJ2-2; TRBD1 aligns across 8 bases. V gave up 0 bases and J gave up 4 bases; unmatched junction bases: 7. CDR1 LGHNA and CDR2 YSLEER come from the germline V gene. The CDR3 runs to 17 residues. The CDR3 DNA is TGCGCCAGCAGCCAAGAATGGTCGCAGGGGGCCACCGGGGAGCTGTTTTTT. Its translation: CASSQEWSQGATGELFF.